A selection of T cell receptor beta chains follows, all from one sample in a study of shared clonotypes between healthy human individuals. TCRdb's copy holds only in-frame clones and misses some; the assay was immunoSEQ multiplex PCR. Of approximately 530,000 clones in the sample, about 96% were seen once. The sample comprised naive CD4+ T cells sorted from blood. The receptors here all came from a woman aged 25 to 39 in good health. Both conserved end residues are part of each CDR3. Each record gives: D gene, V gene, J gene, clone size, CDR3 protein, CDR3 DNA. A D gene is named only where the DNA matches it firmly. Some rows mark clone size as missing; the rest say once, few, many or name a class of expanded clone.

NA,TRBV20-1,TRBJ1-5,NA,CSAGPNQPQHF,TGCAGTGCCGGACCCAATCAGCCCCAGCATTTT
NA,TRBV5-4,TRBJ1-4,NA,CASSLGGRDGEKLFF,TGTGCCAGCAGCTTGGGGGGGCGGGATGGTGAAAAACTGTTTTTT
NA,TRBV30,TRBJ1-5,once,CAWSVRDQPQHF,TGTGCCTGGAGTGTACGTGATCAGCCCCAGCATTTT
NA,TRBV6-5,TRBJ1-3,NA,CASRAQAAGNTIYF,TGTGCCAGCAGAGCCCAAGCGGCTGGAAACACCATATATTTT
NA,TRBV7-2,TRBJ1-1,few,CASSSSQGFGAFF,TGTGCCAGCAGCTCTTCACAGGGCTTCGGAGCTTTCTTT
NA,TRBV12-2,TRBJ1-4,NA,CASRPPGPHRSNEKLFF,TGTGCAAGTCGCCCACCGGGGCCCCACAGATCTAATGAAAAACTGTTTTTT
NA,TRBV19,TRBJ2-1,NA,CASSIRQGSYNEQFF,TGTGCCAGTAGTATACGTCAGGGCTCCTACAATGAGCAGTTCTTC
TRBD2,TRBV7-6,TRBJ2-2,NA,CASSPLAGETGELFF,TGTGCCAGCAGCCCCCTAGCGGGAGAGACCGGGGAGCTGTTTTTT
NA,TRBV2,TRBJ2-2,NA,CASGRTDRLNTGELFF,TGTGCCAGCGGACGTACTGACAGGTTAAACACCGGGGAGCTGTTTTTT
NA,TRBV5-1,TRBJ1-4,NA,CASSLNRADEKLFF,TGCGCCAGCAGCTTGAACAGGGCGGATGAAAAACTGTTTTTT
NA,TRBV7-9,TRBJ2-6,NA,CASSTGDSGANVLTF,TGTGCCAGCAGTACCGGGGACTCTGGGGCCAACGTCCTGACTTTC
NA,TRBV6-6,TRBJ1-2,NA,CASTPGSKSYYGYTF,TGTGCCAGCACCCCCGGGTCCAAATCCTACTATGGCTACACCTTC
NA,TRBV7-9,TRBJ2-2,NA,CASSLFGGTGELFF,TGTGCCAGCAGCTTATTTGGGGGAACCGGGGAGCTGTTTTTT